The table lists the clone carrying this T cell receptor (beta chain) with many counts. Genomic DNA served as template for TCR beta VDJ and CDR3 profiling. TCRdb reanalysed the reads using MiXCR and keeps one entry per CDR3 protein. The table lists 200,000 to 250,000 distinct CDR3 sequences, roughly 50% of them singletons. By flow cytometry, patients selected for sequencing had shown an expansion of CD8+CD57+ cells. The sample is drawn from a study of CD8+CD57+ T cells in acquired aplastic anemia. The V and J ends lost 7 bases and 0 bases, in that order; junction bases with no gene match: 13. In germline, CDR1 is LNHNV, CDR2 YYDKDF (reference sequence). The CDR3 is 18 residues long.

V gene TRBV15 combines with J gene TRBJ2-1, with TRBD1 identical over 9 bases. The sequencing sample was made of sorted CD4+, CD8+, or CD8+CD57+ T cells (not recorded which) from PBMCs. This sequence was found in a human donor with aplastic anemia. CDR3 amino acids: CATTGQGQRRSSYNEQFF. In nucleotides, the CDR3 is TGTGCCACCACCGGACAGGGGCAAAGGAGGAGCTCCTACAATGAGCAGTTCTTC.